This T cell receptor (beta chain) was retrieved from a study of blood T cell repertoires in COVID-19. Study-wide context: PBMCs, B-cell-depleted T cells, or T cells provided the cDNA or gDNA that made up the material.

The table came from immunoSEQ multiplex PCR; TCRdb's copy has only in-frame clones and leaves some out. The sample has 310,000 or so clones; approximately 92% are singletons. Germline CDR1 reads LGHDT; CDR2 reads YNNKEL (reference sequence). The CDR3 length is 16 residues. Trimming cost V 3 bases and J 6 bases; bases outside gene matches: 14. Participant age was roughly 18 to 95 years, and participants resided in fewer than 25 US areas. Each recovered donor of Cohort 3 presented with two negative PCRs, clearance, or symptom resolution. The receptor was isolated from a woman in her thirties who had recovered from COVID-19. Material for sequencing was PBMCs or T cells enriched from blood (not recorded which). The J gene is TRBJ2-7, the V gene TRBV3-1 (or the pseudogene TRBV3-2), with 7 bases identical to TRBD2. CDR3 DNA: TGTGCCAGCAGCCATGTCAGGGCGGGAGAATGGGGCGAGCAGTACTTC. Translating it yields CASSHVRAGEWGEQYF.